The source of this T cell receptor (beta chain) is a study of glioma-infiltrating T cells. There are 17 residues in the CDR3. The V and J ends lost 5 bases and 0 bases, in that order; junction bases with no gene match: 9. Germline V gene sequence: CDR1 MNHNS, CDR2 SASEGT. TCR alpha and beta CDR3 regions were amplified from RNA using iRepertoire nested multiplex PCR. TCRdb reanalysed the multiplex PCR reads using MiXCR and keeps one entry per CDR3 protein. The sample lists 300,000 to 400,000 distinct CDR3 sequences, around 45% occurring once. The origin of this receptor is a human donor with low-grade glioma or glioblastoma, undergoing nonglioma brain surgery, or in good health (not recorded which). V is TRBV6-1 and J is TRBJ2-2, with 7 bases fitting TRBD1. Sequences were obtained from glioma tissue, nonneoplastic brain tissue, or PBMCs (not recorded which). The CDR3 protein is CASSRTSGTANTGELFF. CDR3 DNA sequence: TGTGCCAGCAGTCGGACGTCCGGGACAGCGAACACCGGGGAGCTGTTTTTT.